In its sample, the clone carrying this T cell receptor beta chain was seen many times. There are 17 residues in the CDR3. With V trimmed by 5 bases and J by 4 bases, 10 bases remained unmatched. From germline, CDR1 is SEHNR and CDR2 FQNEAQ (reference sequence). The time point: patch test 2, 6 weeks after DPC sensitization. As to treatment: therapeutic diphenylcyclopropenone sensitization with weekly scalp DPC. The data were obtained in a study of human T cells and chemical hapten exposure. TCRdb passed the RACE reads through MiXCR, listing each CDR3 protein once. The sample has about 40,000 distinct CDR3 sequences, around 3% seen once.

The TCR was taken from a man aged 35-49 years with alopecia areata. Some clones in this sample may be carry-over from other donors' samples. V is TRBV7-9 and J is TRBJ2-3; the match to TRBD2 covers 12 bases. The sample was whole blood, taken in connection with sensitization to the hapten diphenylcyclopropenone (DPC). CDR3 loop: CASSQGLAGRKADTQYF. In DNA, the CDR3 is TGTGCCAGCAGCCAAGGACTAGCGGGACGCAAGGCAGATACGCAGTATTTT.